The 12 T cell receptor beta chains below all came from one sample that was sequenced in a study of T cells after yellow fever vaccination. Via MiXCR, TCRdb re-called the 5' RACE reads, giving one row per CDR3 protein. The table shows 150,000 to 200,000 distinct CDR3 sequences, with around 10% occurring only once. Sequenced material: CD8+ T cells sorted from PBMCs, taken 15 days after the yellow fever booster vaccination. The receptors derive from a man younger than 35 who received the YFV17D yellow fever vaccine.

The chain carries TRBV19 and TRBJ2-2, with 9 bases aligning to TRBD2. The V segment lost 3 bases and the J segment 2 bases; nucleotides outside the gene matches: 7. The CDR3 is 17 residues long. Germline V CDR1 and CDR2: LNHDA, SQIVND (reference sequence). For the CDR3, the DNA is TGTGCCAGTAGTATGCCCCCCGGGACTAGCAACACCGGGGAGCTGTTTTTT. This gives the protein CASSMPPGTSNTGELFF. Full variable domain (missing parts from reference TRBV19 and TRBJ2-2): DGGITQSPKYLFRKEGQNVTLSCEQNLNHDAMYWYRQDPGQGLRLIYYSQIVNDFQKGDIAEGYSVSREKKESFPLTVTSAQKNPTAFYLCASSMPPGTSNTGELFFGEGSRLTVL.

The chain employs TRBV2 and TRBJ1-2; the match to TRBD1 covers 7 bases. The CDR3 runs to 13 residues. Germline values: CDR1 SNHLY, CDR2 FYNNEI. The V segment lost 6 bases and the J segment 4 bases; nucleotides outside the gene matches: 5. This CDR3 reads CASRGRDSYGYTF. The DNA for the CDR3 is TGTGCCAGCAGAGGCCGGGACAGCTATGGCTACACCTTC.

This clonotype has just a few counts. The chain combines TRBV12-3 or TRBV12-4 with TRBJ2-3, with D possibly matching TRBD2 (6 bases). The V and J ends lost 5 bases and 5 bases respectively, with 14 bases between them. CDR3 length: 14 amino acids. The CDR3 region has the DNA TGTGCCAGCAGTGAGGCAGGAGGGAAAGATACGCAGTATTTT. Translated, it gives CASSEAGGKDTQYF.

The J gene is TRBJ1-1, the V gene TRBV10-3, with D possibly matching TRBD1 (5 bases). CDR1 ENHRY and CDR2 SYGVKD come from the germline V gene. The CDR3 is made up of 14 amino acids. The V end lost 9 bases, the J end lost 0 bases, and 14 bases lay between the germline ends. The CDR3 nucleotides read TGTGCCATTGGGGGAGGAGAAATGAACACTGAAGCTTTCTTT. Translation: CAIGGGEMNTEAFF.

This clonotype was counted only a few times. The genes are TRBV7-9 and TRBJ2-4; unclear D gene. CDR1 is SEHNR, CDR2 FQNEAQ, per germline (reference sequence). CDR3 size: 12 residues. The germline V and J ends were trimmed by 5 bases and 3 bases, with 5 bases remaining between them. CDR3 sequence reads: CASSEVKNIQYF. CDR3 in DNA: TGTGCCAGCAGCGAGGTCAAAAACATTCAGTACTTC.

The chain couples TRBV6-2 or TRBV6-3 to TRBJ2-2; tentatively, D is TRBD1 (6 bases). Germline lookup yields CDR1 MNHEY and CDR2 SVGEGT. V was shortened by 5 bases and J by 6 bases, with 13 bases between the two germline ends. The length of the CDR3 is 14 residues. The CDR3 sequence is CASSLGHPPGELFF. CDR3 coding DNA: TGTGCCAGCAGTCTGGGACATCCCCCCGGGGAGCTGTTTTTT.

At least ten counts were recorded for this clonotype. This CDR3 is CASSDGGNTEAFF. The CDR3 region has the DNA TGCGCCAGCAGTGACGGAGGGAACACTGAAGCTTTCTTT. The genes are TRBV5-1 and TRBJ1-1; the D is unclear. The germline CDR1 and CDR2 sequences are SGHRS and YFSETQ. CDR3 length: 13 residues. The V gene lost 5 bases and the J gene lost 1 base, with 9 bases spanning the gap. Variable domain in full (rest from reference TRBV5-1 and TRBJ1-1): KAGVTQTPRYLIKTRGQQVTLSCSPISGHRSVSWYQQTPGQGLQFLFEYFSETQRNKGNFPGRFSGRQFSNSRSEMNVSTLELGDSALYLCASSDGGNTEAFFGQGTRLTVV.

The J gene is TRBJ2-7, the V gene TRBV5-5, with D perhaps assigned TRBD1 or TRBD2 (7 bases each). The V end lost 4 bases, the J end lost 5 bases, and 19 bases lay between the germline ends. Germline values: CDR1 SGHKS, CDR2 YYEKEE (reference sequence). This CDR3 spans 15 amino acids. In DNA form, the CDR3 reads TGTGCCAGCAGCCGCAGGGGGGGATCTTTCGACGAGCAGTACTTC. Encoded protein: CASSRRGGSFDEQYF.

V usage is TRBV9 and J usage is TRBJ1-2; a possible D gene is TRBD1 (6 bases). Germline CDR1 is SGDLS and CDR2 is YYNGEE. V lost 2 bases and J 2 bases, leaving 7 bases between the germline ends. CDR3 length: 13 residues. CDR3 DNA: TGTGCCAGCAGCGTCGGACAGAACTATGGCTACACCTTC. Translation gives CASSVGQNYGYTF.

CDR3 sequence (DNA): TGCAGTGCTAGAGATTTCGGGGGGGCAAGCATTGAGCAGTTCTTC. Translation: CSARDFGGASIEQFF. This rearrangement joins TRBV20-1 to TRBJ2-1; 8 nucleotides line up with TRBD2. The CDR3 totals 15 residues. Trimming removed 0 bases from V and 9 bases from J; junction bases left unmatched: 10. CDR1 DFQATT and CDR2 SNEGSKA come from the germline V gene (reference sequence).

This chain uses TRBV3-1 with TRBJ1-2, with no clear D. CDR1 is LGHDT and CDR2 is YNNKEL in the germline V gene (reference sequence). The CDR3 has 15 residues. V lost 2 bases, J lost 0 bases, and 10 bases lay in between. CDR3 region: CASSQFVGANYGYTF. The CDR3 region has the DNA TGTGCCAGCAGCCAATTCGTCGGAGCTAACTATGGCTACACCTTC.

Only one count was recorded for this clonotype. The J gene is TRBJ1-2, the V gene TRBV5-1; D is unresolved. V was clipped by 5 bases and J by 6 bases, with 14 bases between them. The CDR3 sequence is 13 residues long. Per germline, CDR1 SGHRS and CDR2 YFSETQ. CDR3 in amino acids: CASSTEGWNGYTF. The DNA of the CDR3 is TGCGCCAGCAGTACTGAGGGATGGAATGGCTACACCTTC.